This T cell receptor beta chain derives from a study of cytomegalovirus exposure and HLA in healthy donors. The CDR3 covers 16 residues. CDR1 SGDLS and CDR2 YYNGEE come from the germline V gene. Trimming cost V 2 bases and J 0 bases, with 12 bases left between them. The PCR contained 60 Vbeta and 13 Jbeta primers. Profiled with immunoSEQ multiplex PCR; TCRdb holds only in-frame clones, not every one. This sample carries about 120,000 clones, about 10% of them seen once, and the ten largest clones take about 4.6%. Study-wide findings and caveats: The study carried out a later analysis of TCR beta sequences. It associated 16,951 of them with specific HLA alleles at a false discovery rate of 0.05. A later analysis linked a missense DCLRE1C variant to TCR beta V- and J-gene trimming.

Details on this clone: Its antigen is as yet unknown.

The V call is TRBV9, the J call TRBJ1-3, with D possibly being TRBD1 (6 bases). Material: PBMCs. The receptor's source is a woman between 18 and 29 years old in good health and CMV-seropositive. The CDR3, as DNA: TGTGCCAGCAGCGTCAGTACAGGGACCTCTGGAAACACCATATATTTT. This encodes CASSVSTGTSGNTIYF. Based on the CDR3 plus reference TRBV9 and TRBJ1-3, the full variable domain is DSGVTQTPKHLITATGQRVTLRCSPRSGDLSVYWYQQSLDQGLQFLIQYYNGEERAKGNILERFSAQQFPDLHSELNLSSLELGDSALYFCASSVSTGTSGNTIYFGEGSWLTVV.